Detailed here is one T cell receptor (beta chain). This sample is part of a study of siplizumab effects on memory and regulatory T cells. This table comes from immunoSEQ multiplex PCR, and its TCRdb copy is limited to in-frame clones, with some not included. The profile shows fewer than 45,000 clones, roughly 90% of them singletons. This CDR3 is 16 amino acids long. CDR1 SGHDT and CDR2 YYEEEE come from the germline V gene. The V and J ends lost 0 bases and 4 bases respectively, with 16 bases between them. This clonotype was sampled from a human donor in good health. V and J are TRBV5-6 and TRBJ1-1, with D tentatively TRBD1 (5 bases). Sequenced input: naive CD4+ T cells sorted from blood. As DNA, the CDR3 is TGTGCCAGCAGCTTGGTTTCCAGGGCCGGGAGCACTGAAGCTTTCTTT. This translates into CASSLVSRAGSTEAFF.